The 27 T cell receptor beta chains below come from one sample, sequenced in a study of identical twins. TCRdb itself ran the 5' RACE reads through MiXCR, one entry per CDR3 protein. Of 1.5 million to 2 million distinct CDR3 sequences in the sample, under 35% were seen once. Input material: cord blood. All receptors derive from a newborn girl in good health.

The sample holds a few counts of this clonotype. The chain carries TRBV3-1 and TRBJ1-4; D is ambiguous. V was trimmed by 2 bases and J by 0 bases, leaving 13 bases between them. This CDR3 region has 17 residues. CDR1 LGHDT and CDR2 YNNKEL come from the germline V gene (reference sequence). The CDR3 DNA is TGTGCCAGCAGCCAAAAAGGCCACTCAACAACTAATGAAAAACTGTTTTTT. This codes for CASSQKGHSTTNEKLFF.

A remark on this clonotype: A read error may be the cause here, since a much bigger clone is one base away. CDR3: CASSLNARRTYGCTF. In DNA, the CDR3 is TGTGCCAGCAGTTTGAACGCCCGACGAACTTATGGCTGCACCTTC. The chain uses TRBV12-3 or TRBV12-4 and TRBJ1-2; D unresolved. This CDR3 has 15 amino acids.

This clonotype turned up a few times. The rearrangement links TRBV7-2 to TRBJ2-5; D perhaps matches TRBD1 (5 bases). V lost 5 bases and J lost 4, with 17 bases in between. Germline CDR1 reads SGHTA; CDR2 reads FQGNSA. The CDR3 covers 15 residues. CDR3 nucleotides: TGTGCCAGCAGCAACAAGGGCCCTAGGGGAGAGACCCAGTACTTC. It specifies CASSNKGPRGETQYF.

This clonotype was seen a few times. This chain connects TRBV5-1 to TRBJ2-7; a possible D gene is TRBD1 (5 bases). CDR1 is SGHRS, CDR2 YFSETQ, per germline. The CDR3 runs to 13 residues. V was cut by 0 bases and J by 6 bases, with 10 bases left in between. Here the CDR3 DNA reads TGCGCCAGCAGCTTGGCCCAGGGTCGCGAGCAGTACTTC. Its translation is CASSLAQGREQYF.

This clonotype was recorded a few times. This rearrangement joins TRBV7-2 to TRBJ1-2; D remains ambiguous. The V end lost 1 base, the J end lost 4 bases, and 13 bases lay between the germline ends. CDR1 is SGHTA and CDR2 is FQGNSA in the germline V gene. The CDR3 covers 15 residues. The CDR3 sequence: CASSLGPSGSYGYTF. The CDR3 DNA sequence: TGTGCCAGCAGCTTAGGTCCGTCCGGAAGCTATGGCTACACCTTC.

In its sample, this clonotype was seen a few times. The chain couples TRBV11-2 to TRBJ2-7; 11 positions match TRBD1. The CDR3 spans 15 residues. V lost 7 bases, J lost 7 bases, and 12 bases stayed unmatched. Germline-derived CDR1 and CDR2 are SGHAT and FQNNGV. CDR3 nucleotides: TGTGCCAGCAATCCCGCCGGGACAGGGGGAGGTGAGCAGTACTTC. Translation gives CASNPAGTGGGEQYF. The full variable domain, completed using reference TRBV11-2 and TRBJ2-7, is EAGVAQSPRYKIIEKRQSVAFWCNPISGHATLYWYQQILGQGPKLLIQFQNNGVVDDSQLPKDRFSAERLKGVDSTLKIQPAKLEDSAVYLCASNPAGTGGGEQYFGPGTRLTVT.

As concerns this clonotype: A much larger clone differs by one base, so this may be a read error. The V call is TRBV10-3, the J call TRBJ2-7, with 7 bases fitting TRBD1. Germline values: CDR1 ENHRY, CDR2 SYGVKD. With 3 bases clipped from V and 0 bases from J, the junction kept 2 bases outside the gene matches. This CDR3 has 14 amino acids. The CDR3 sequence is CAISEQGSSYEQYF. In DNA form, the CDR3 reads TGTGCCATCAGTGAACAGGGGAGCTCCTACGAGCAGTACTTC.

CDR3 region: CATSHAGYGYTF. CDR3 bases: TGTGCCACCAGCCATGCGGGCTATGGCTACACCTTC. The chain has TRBV24-1 and TRBJ1-2, with D unclear. The CDR3 is made up of 12 amino acids. The V gene's germline CDR1 is KGHDR and CDR2 SFDVKD. V shed 7 bases and J shed 4 bases, with 9 bases lying between them.

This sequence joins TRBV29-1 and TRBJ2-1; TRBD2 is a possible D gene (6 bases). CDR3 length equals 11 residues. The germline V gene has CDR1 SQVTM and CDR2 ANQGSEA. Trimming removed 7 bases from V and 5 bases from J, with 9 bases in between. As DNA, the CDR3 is TGCAGCGGCGGGGCTGACAATGAGCAGTTCTTC. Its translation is CSGGADNEQFF.

In DNA, the CDR3 is TGTGCCAGCAGCCTCCAGTACGACTACGAGCAGTACTTC. Encoded protein: CASSLQYDYEQYF. V and J are TRBV13 and TRBJ2-7; unclear D gene. Germline CDR1 and CDR2: PRHDT and FYEKMQ (reference sequence). V gave up 5 bases and J gave up 3 bases, with 11 bases separating them. The CDR3 consists of 13 residues.

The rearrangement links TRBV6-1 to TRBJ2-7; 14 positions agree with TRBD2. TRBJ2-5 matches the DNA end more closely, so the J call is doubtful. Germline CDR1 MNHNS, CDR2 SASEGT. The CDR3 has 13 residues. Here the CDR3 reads CASRLAGGLTQYF. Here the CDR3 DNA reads TGTGCCAGTAGACTAGCGGGGGGGCTGACCCAGTACTTC.

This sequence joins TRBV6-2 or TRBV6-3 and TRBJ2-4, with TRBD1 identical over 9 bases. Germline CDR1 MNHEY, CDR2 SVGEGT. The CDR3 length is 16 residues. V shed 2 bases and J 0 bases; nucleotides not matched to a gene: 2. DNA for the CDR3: TGTGCCAGCAGTTACAGGACAGGGGAAGCCAAAAACATTCAGTACTTC. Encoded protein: CASSYRTGEAKNIQYF.

Here the CDR3 reads CASSLAGGRSDTQYF. The CDR3 nucleotides are TGTGCCAGCAGCCTAGCGGGAGGTCGATCAGATACGCAGTATTTT. V is TRBV9 and J is TRBJ2-3, with 11 bases aligning to TRBD2. The length of the CDR3 is 15 residues. CDR1 and CDR2 (germline): SGDLS, YYNGEE. Losses at the gene ends were 4 bases for V and 4 bases for J; bases not matched to a gene: 5.

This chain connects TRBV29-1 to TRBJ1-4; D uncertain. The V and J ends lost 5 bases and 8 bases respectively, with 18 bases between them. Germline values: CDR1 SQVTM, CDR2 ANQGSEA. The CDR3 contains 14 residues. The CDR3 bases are TGCAGCGTTTCCCCGGGAGTCGGGAACGAAAAACTGTTTTTT. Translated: CSVSPGVGNEKLFF.

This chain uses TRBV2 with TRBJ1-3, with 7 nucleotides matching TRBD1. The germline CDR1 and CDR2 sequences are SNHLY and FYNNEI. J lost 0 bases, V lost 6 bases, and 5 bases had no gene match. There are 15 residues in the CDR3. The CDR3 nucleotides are TGTGCCAGCAGCGGACAGGTCCGCTCTGGAAACACCATATATTTT. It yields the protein CASSGQVRSGNTIYF.

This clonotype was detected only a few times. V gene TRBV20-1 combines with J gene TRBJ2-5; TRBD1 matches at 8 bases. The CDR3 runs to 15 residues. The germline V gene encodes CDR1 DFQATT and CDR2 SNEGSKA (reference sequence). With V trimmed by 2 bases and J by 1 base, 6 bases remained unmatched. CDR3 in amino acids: CSARSGQALQETQYF. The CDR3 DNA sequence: TGCAGTGCTAGATCGGGACAGGCCCTCCAAGAGACCCAGTACTTC.

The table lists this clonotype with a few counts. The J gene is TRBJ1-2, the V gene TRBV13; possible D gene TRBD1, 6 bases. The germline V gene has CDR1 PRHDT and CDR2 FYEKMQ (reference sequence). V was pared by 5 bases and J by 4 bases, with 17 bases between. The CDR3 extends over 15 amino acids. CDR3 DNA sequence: TGTGCCAGCAGCCCCCATGGGGGGCAGATCTATGGCTACACCTTC. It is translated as CASSPHGGQIYGYTF.

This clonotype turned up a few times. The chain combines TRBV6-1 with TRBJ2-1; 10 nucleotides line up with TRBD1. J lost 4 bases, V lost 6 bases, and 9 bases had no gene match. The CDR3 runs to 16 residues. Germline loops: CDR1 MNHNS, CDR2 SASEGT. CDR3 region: CASRRQGASGYNEQFF. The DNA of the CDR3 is TGTGCCAGCAGGAGACAGGGGGCGAGTGGGTACAATGAGCAGTTCTTC.

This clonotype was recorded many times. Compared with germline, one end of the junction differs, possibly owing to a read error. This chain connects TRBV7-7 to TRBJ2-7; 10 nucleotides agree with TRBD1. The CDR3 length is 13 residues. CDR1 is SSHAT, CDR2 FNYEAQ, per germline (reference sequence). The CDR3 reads CASSLGQGDEQYF. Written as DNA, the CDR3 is TGTGCTAGCAGCTTAGGACAGGGGGACGAGCAGTACTTC.

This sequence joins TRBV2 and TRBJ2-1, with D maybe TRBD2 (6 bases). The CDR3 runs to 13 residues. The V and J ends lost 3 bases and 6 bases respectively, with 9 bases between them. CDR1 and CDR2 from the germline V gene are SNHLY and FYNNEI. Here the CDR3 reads CASSDPGGNEQFF. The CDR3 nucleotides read TGTGCCAGCAGTGATCCCGGGGGCAATGAGCAGTTCTTC.

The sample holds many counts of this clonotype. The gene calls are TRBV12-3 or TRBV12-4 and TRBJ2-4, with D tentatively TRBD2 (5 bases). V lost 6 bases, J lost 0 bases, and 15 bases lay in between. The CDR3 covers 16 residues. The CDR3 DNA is TGTGCCAGCAGGCTAGCTTCAGGACTAGCCAAAAACATTCAGTACTTC. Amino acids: CASRLASGLAKNIQYF.

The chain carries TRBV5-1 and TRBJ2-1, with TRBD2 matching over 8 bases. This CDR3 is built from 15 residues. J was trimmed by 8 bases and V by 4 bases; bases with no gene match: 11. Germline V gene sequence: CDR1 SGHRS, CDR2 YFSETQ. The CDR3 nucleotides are TGCGCCAGCAGCGGAAAGCGGGGACTAGGGGATGAGCAGTTCTTC. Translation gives CASSGKRGLGDEQFF.

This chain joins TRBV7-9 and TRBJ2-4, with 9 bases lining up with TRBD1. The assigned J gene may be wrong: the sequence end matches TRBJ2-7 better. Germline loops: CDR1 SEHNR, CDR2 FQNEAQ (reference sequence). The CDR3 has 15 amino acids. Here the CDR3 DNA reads TGTGCCAGCACCCAACGGGGGACAGGGCCATACGAGCAGTACTTC. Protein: CASTQRGTGPYEQYF.

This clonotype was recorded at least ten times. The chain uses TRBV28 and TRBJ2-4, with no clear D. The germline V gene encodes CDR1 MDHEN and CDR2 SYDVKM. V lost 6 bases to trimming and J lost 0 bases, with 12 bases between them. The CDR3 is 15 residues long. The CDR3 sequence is CASSLGRLAKNIQYF. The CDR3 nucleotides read TGTGCCAGCAGCTTAGGTCGGTTAGCCAAAAACATTCAGTACTTC.

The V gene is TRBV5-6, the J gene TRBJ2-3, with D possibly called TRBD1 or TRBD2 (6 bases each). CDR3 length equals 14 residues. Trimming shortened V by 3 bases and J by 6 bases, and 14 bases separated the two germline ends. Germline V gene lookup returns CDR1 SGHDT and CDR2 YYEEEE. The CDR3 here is CASSSMTRGDTQYF. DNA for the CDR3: TGTGCCAGCAGCTCAATGACTAGGGGGGATACGCAGTATTTT. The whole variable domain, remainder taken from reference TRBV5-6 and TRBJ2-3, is DAGVTQSPTHLIKTRGQQVTLRCSPKSGHDTVSWYQQALGQGPQFIFQYYEEEERQRGNFPDRFSGHQFPNYSSELNVNALLLGDSALYLCASSSMTRGDTQYFGPGTRLTVL.

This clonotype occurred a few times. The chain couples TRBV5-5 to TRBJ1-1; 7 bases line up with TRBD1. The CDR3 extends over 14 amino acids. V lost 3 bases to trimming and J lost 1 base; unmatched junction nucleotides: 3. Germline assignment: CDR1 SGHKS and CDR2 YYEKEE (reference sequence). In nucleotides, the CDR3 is TGTGCCAGCAGCTCGACAGGGAGGAACACTGAAGCTTTCTTT. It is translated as CASSSTGRNTEAFF.

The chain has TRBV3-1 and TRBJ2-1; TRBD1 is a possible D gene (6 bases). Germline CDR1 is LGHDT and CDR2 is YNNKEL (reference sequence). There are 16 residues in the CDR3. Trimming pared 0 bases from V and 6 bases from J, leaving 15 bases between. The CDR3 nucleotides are TGTGCCAGCAGCCAAGACCGCATACGAGGGGGCAATGAGCAGTTCTTC. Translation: CASSQDRIRGGNEQFF.